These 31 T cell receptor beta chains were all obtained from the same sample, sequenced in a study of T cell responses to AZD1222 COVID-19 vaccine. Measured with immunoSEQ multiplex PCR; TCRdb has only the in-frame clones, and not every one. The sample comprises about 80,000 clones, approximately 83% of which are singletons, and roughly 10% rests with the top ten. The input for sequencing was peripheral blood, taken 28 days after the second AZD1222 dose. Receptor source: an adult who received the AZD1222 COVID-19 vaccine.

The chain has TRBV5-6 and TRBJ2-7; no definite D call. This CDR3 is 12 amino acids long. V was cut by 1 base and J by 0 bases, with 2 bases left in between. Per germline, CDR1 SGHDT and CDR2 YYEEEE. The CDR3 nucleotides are TGTGCCAGCAGCTTGAACTCCTACGAGCAGTACTTC. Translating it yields CASSLNSYEQYF.

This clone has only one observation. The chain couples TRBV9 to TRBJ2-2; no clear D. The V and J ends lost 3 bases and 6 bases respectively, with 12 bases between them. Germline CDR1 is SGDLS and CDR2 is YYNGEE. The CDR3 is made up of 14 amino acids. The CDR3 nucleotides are TGTGCCAGCAGCGCCGGATGGGCCTCCGGGGAGCTGTTTTTT. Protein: CASSAGWASGELFF.

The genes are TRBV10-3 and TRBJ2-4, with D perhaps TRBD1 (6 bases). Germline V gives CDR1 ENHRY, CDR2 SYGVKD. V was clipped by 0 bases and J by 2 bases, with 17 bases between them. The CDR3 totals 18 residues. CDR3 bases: TGTGCCATCAGTGAGTCAACAGGGTACGGAGGCCCCAAAAACATTCAGTACTTC. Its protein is CAISESTGYGGPKNIQYF.

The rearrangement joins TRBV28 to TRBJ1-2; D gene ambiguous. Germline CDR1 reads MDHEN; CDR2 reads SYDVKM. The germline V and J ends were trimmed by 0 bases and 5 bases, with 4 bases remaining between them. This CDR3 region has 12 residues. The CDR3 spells CASSLWGYGYTF. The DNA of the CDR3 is TGTGCCAGCAGTTTATGGGGATATGGCTACACCTTC.

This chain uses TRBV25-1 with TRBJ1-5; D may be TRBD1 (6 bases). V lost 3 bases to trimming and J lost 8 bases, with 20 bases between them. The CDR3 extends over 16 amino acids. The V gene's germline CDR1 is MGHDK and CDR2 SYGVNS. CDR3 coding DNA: TGTGCCAGCAGTGATTCCGTCGTGGGGGGCCTGGAGCCCCAGCATTTT. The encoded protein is CASSDSVVGGLEPQHF.

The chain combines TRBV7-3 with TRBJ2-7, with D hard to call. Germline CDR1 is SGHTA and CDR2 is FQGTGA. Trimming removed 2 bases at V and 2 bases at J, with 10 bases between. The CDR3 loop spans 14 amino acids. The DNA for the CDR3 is TGTGCCAGCAGCTTAGGCGGCTCCCCCTACGAGCAGTACTTC. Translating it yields CASSLGGSPYEQYF.

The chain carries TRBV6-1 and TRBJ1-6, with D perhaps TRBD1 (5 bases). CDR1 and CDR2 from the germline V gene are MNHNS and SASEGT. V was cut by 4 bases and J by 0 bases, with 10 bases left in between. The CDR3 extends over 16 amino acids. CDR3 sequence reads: CASSGGGTSYNSPLHF. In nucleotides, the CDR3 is TGTGCCAGCAGTGGCGGAGGGACCTCCTATAATTCACCCCTCCACTTT.

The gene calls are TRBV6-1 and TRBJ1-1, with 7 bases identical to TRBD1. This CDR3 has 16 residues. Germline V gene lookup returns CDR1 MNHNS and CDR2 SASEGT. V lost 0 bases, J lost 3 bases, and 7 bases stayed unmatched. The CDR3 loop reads CASSEARGIADTEAFF. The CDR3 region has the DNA TGTGCCAGCAGTGAAGCCAGGGGGATAGCCGACACTGAAGCTTTCTTT.

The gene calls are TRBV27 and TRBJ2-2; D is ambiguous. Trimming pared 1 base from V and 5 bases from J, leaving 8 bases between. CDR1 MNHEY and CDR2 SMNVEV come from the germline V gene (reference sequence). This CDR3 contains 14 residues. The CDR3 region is CASSLFSVTGELFF. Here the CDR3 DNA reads TGTGCCAGCAGTTTATTTTCGGTGACCGGGGAGCTGTTTTTT.

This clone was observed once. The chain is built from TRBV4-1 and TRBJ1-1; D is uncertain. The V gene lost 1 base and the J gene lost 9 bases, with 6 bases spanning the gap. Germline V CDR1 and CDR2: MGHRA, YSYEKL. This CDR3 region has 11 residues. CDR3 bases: TGCGCCAGCAGCCAAGTCGGAAAAGCTTTCTTT. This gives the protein CASSQVGKAFF.

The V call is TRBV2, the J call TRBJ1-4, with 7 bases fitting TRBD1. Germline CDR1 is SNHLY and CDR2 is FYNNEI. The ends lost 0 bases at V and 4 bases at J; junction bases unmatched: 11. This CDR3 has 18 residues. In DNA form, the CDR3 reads TGTGCCAGCAGTGAAGCGGGCCTGAGGGGGCTACTTAATGAAAAACTGTTTTTT. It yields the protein CASSEAGLRGLLNEKLFF. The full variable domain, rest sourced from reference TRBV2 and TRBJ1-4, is EPEVTQTPSHQVTQMGQEVILRCVPISNHLYFYWYRQILGQKVEFLVSFYNNEISEKSEIFDDQFSVERPDGSNFTLKIRSTKLEDSAMYFCASSEAGLRGLLNEKLFFGSGTQLSVL.

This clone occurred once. The CDR3 region has the DNA TGTGCCAGCAGCTCAACCACCTACAGGGCTGGAAACACCATATATTTT. Protein product: CASSSTTYRAGNTIYF. The rearrangement uses TRBV13 and TRBJ1-3, with a possible D match to TRBD1 (6 bases). CDR3 length equals 16 residues. Germline-derived CDR1 and CDR2 are PRHDT and FYEKMQ (reference sequence). The V and J ends lost 4 bases and 2 bases respectively, with 15 bases between them.

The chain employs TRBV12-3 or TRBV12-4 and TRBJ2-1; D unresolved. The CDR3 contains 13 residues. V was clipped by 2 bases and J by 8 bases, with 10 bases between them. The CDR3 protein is CASSLSLVHEQFF. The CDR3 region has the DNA TGTGCCAGCAGTTTAAGTCTAGTTCATGAGCAGTTCTTC.

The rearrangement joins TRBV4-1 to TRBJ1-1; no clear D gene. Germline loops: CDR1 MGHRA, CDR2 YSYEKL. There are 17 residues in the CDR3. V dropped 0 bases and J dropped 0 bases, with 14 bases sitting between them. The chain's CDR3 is CASSQDRGGGLNTEAFF. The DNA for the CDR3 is TGCGCCAGCAGCCAAGATCGGGGTGGAGGCCTGAACACTGAAGCTTTCTTT.

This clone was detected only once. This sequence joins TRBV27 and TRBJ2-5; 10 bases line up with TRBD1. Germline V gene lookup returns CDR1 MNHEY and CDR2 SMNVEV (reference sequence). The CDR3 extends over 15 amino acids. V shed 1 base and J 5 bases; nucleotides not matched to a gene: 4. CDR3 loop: CASSLWTGGAETQYF. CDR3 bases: TGTGCCAGCAGTTTATGGACAGGGGGTGCGGAGACCCAGTACTTC.

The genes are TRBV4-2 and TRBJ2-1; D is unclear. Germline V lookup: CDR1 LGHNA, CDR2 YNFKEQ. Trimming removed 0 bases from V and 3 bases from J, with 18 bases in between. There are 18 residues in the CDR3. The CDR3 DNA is TGTGCCAGCAGCCAAGACCCCTGGCAGCGATTCAACTACAATGAGCAGTTCTTC. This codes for CASSQDPWQRFNYNEQFF.

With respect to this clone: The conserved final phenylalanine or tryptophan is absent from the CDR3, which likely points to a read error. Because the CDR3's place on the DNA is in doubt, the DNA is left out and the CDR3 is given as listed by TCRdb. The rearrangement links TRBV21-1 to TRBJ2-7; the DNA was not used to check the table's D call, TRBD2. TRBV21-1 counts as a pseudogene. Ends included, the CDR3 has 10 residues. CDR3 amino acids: CASSNTHTSG.

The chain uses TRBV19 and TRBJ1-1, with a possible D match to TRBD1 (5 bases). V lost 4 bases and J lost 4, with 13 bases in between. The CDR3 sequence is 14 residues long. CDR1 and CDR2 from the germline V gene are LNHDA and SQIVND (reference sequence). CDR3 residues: CASSNQGLGTEAFF. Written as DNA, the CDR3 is TGTGCCAGTAGTAATCAGGGTTTGGGCACTGAAGCTTTCTTT.

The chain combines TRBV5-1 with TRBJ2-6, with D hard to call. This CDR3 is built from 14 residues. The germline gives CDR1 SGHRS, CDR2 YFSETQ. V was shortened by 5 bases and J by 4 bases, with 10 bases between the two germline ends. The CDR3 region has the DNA TGCGCCAGCAGTAGGAGACTCGGGGCCAACGTCCTGACTTTC. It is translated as CASSRRLGANVLTF.

CDR3 in amino acids: CASSLDRAGNEKLFF. DNA for the CDR3: TGTGCCAGCAGCCTCGACAGGGCTGGTAATGAAAAACTGTTTTTT. The J gene is TRBJ1-4, the V gene TRBV28; TRBD1 matches 7 bases. Losses at the gene ends were 6 bases for V and 4 bases for J; bases not matched to a gene: 8. The CDR3 extends over 15 amino acids. CDR1 and CDR2 (germline): MDHEN, SYDVKM.

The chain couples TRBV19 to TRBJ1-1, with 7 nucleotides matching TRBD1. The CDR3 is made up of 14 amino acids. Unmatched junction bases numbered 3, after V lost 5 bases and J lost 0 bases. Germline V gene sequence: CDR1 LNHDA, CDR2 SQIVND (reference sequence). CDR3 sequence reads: CASSVDRVNTEAFF. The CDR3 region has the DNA TGTGCCAGTAGTGTTGACAGGGTGAACACTGAAGCTTTCTTT.

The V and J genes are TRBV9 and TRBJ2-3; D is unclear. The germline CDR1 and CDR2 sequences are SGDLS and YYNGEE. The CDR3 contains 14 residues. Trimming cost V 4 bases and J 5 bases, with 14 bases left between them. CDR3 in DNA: TGTGCCAGCAGCTTTAGGAGTTTTGAAGATACGCAGTATTTT. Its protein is CASSFRSFEDTQYF.

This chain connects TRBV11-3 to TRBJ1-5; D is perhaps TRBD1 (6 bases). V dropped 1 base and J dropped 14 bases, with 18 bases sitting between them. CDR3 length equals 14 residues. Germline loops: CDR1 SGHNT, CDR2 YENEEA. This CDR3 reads CASSLGSRKQGEHF. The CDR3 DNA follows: TGTGCCAGCAGCTTAGGGTCGAGGAAACAGGGTGAGCATTTT.

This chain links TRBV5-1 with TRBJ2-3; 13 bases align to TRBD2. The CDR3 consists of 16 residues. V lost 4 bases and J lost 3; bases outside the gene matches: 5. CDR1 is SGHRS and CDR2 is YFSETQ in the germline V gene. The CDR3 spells CASSEGLAGVTDTQYF. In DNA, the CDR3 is TGCGCCAGCAGCGAAGGACTAGCGGGAGTAACAGATACGCAGTATTTT.

The CDR3 nucleotides read TGTGCCAGCAGCGTCTCCTACGAGCAGTACTTC. Amino acid sequence: CASSVSYEQYF. The chain uses TRBV28 and TRBJ2-7; D gene ambiguous. V lost 6 bases and J 0 bases, leaving 3 bases between the germline ends. Germline V CDR1 and CDR2: MDHEN, SYDVKM. There are 11 residues in the CDR3.

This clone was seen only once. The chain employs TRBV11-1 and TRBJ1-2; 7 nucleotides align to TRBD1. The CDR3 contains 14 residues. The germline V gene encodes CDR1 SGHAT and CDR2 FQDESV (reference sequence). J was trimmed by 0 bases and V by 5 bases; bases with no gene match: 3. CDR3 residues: CASSHGQANYGYTF. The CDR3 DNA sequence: TGTGCCAGCAGCCATGGACAGGCTAACTATGGCTACACCTTC.

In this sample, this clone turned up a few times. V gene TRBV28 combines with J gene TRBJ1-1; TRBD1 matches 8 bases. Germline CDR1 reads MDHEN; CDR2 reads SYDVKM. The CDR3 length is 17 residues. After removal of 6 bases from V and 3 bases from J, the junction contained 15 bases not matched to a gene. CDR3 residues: CASRRSDRARVYTEAFF. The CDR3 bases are TGTGCCAGCAGACGATCGGACAGGGCTCGTGTTTACACTGAAGCTTTCTTT.

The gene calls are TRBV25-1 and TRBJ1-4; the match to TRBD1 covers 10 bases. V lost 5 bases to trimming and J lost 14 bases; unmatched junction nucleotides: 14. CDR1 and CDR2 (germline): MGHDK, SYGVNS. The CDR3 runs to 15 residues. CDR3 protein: CASSPRTGGDGELFF. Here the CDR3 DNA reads TGTGCCAGCAGTCCTCGGACAGGGGGGGATGGAGAGCTGTTTTTT.

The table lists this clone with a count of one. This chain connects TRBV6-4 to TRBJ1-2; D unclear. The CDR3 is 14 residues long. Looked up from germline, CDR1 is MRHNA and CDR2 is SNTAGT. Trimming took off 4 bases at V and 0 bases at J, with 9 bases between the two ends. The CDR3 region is CASSGHPTNYGYTF. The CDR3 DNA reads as TGTGCCAGCAGTGGACATCCAACTAACTATGGCTACACCTTC.

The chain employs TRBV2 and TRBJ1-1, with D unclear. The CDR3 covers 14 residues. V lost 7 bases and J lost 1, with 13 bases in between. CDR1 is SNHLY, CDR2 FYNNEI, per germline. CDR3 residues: CASTQVPQNTEAFF. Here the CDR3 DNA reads TGTGCCAGCACCCAAGTCCCCCAGAACACTGAAGCTTTCTTT.

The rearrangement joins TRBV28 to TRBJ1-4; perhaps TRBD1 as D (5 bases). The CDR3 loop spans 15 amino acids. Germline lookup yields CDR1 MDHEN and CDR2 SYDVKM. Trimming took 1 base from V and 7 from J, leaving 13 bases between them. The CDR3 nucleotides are TGTGCCAGCAGTTTATTCAAAACAGGCAGTGAAAAACTGTTTTTT. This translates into CASSLFKTGSEKLFF.